The 23 T cell receptor beta chains listed next were all sequenced from one sample in a study of blood T cells in healthy people across ages. Primers used in a second PCR of roughly 6 to 11 cycles were a sample-barcoded 5' primer and a J-beta primer mix. TCRdb re-called the 5' RACE reads with MiXCR, one entry per CDR3 protein. Of over 950,000 distinct CDR3 sequences listed, about two fifths are singletons. Sequencing was performed on blood. The receptors originated from a young man in good health.

At least ten counts were recorded for this clonotype. The J gene is TRBJ2-7, the V gene TRBV7-2; no firm D call. The germline V and J ends were trimmed by 1 base and 3 bases, with 7 bases remaining between them. This CDR3 comprises 13 residues. The germline V gene has CDR1 SGHTA and CDR2 FQGNSA. CDR3 amino acids: CASSLEVGYEQYF. Written as DNA, the CDR3 is TGTGCCAGCAGCTTAGAAGTCGGCTACGAGCAGTACTTC. Full variable domain (remainder filled in from reference TRBV7-2 and TRBJ2-7): GAGVSQSPSNKVTEKGKDVELRCDPISGHTALYWYRQSLGQGLEFLIYFQGNSAPDKSGLPSDRFSAERTGGSVSTLTIQRTQQEDSAVYLCASSLEVGYEQYFGPGTRLTVT.

In this sample, this clonotype turned up a few times. The rearrangement links TRBV6-6 to TRBJ2-3; no definite D call. This CDR3 region has 17 residues. With 6 bases removed from V and 2 bases from J, the gap between germline ends came to 21 bases. The germline CDR1 and CDR2 sequences are MNHNY and SVGAGI (reference sequence). This CDR3 reads CASSPLQTRRNTDTQYF. The CDR3 nucleotides read TGTGCCAGCAGCCCCCTTCAGACTCGGAGAAACACAGATACGCAGTATTTT.

The chain joins TRBV20-1 to TRBJ2-1; TRBD1 or TRBD2 may be the D gene (5 bases each). V lost 4 bases to trimming and J lost 1 base, with 17 bases between them. This CDR3 has 16 amino acids. The germline CDR1 and CDR2 sequences are DFQATT and SNEGSKA (reference sequence). CDR3 nucleotides: TGCAGTGCTACCCAATCGGTGAGGGGTTCCTACAATGAGCAGTTCTTC. Translating gives CSATQSVRGSYNEQFF.

J is TRBJ1-4 and V is TRBV5-1; D gene ambiguous. With 0 bases removed from V and 4 bases from J, the gap between germline ends came to 7 bases. Germline loops: CDR1 SGHRS, CDR2 YFSETQ. The CDR3 covers 14 residues. CDR3 in DNA: TGCGCCAGCAGCTTGGTCGGTATTAATGAAAAACTGTTTTTT. It yields the protein CASSLVGINEKLFF.

This clonotype was counted at least ten times. This chain connects TRBV27 to TRBJ2-3; a possible D gene is TRBD2 (6 bases). CDR1 and CDR2 from the germline V gene are MNHEY and SMNVEV (reference sequence). The CDR3 totals 13 residues. V was clipped by 6 bases and J by 2 bases, with 9 bases between them. The CDR3, as DNA: TGTGCCAGCAGCGGAGGGTACACAGATACGCAGTATTTT. Encoded protein: CASSGGYTDTQYF.

The CDR3 region has the DNA TGTGCCAGCAGAGATCCAGGGTTTGACTACACCTTC. It encodes CASRDPGFDYTF. This chain connects TRBV27 to TRBJ1-2; perhaps TRBD1 as D (5 bases). This CDR3 region has 12 residues. V lost 6 bases to trimming and J lost 10 bases, with 15 bases between them. Germline V gene sequence: CDR1 MNHEY, CDR2 SMNVEV (reference sequence).

A remark on this clonotype: An end of the junction does not agree with germline; a read error may underlie this. The rearrangement uses TRBV6-2 or TRBV6-3 and TRBJ1-2, with D possibly matching TRBD1 (6 bases). CDR1 and CDR2 from the germline V gene are MNHEY and SVGEGT. The CDR3 is 13 amino acids. Here the CDR3 reads CASSDSGRGDYTF. Here the CDR3 DNA reads TGTGCCAGCAGTGACTCGGGCAGGGGTGACTACACCTTC.

The V and J genes are TRBV9 and TRBJ1-2; 7 nucleotides match TRBD1. This CDR3 is 15 amino acids long. The V gene's germline CDR1 is SGDLS and CDR2 YYNGEE. With 0 bases clipped from V and 5 bases from J, the junction kept 7 bases outside the gene matches. This CDR3 reads CASSVGGTAWYGYTF. CDR3 DNA sequence: TGTGCCAGCAGCGTAGGAGGGACAGCATGGTATGGCTACACCTTC.

This chain links TRBV6-4 with TRBJ2-5, with D possibly being TRBD1 (6 bases). V was trimmed by 5 bases and J by 4 bases, leaving 17 bases between them. Germline CDR1 and CDR2: MRHNA and SNTAGT. This CDR3 region has 15 residues. DNA of the CDR3: TGTGCCAGCAGTAAAAACAAGGGGGAAGGAGAGACCCAGTACTTC. Translating gives CASSKNKGEGETQYF.

The chain carries TRBV20-1 and TRBJ1-4; weak D call: TRBD1 (5 bases). The CDR3 runs to 12 residues. V was clipped by 2 bases and J by 11 bases, with 12 bases between them. Germline V CDR1 and CDR2: DFQATT, SNEGSKA (reference sequence). The CDR3 reads CSARPPGRKLFF. CDR3 DNA sequence: TGCAGTGCTAGACCTCCGGGACGCAAACTGTTTTTT.

V usage is TRBV6-5 and J usage is TRBJ1-2, with D possibly matching TRBD1 (5 bases). This CDR3 comprises 15 residues. Trimming removed 5 bases at V and 6 bases at J, with 19 bases between. Germline loops: CDR1 MNHEY, CDR2 SVGAGI. CDR3 sequence reads: CASSRPGDGVDGYTF. CDR3 bases: TGTGCCAGCAGTCGTCCGGGGGATGGGGTTGATGGCTACACCTTC.

The chain recombines TRBV7-2 with TRBJ2-3; D is possibly TRBD2 (6 bases). Trimming left V 1 base short and J 0 bases short, with 11 bases between. The CDR3 spans 16 residues. Looked up from germline, CDR1 is SGHTA and CDR2 is FQGNSA. CDR3 sequence reads: CASSLGWGTSTDTQYF. CDR3 DNA sequence: TGTGCCAGCAGCTTAGGATGGGGGACTAGCACAGATACGCAGTATTTT.

This clonotype was recorded only once. This chain links TRBV20-1 with TRBJ1-1, with 8 bases lining up with TRBD1. Per the germline V gene, CDR1 is DFQATT and CDR2 is SNEGSKA (reference sequence). V dropped 5 bases and J dropped 5; count of bases not matched to a gene: 7. CDR3 length equals 13 residues. CDR3 nucleotides: TGCAGTGCTTCAGGGGGCGCTTGGACTGAAGCTTTCTTT. It encodes CSASGGAWTEAFF.

This clonotype was seen a few times. V gene TRBV6-2 or TRBV6-3 combines with J gene TRBJ2-7; 9 bases line up with TRBD1. The length of the CDR3 is 21 residues. Germline V gene sequence: CDR1 MNHEY, CDR2 SVGEGT. V shed 4 bases and J 3 bases; nucleotides not matched to a gene: 25. The chain's CDR3 is CASSSHRLQGAIWASLYEQYF. CDR3 DNA sequence: TGTGCCAGCAGTTCGCACCGTCTACAGGGGGCGATTTGGGCCTCGCTCTACGAGCAGTACTTC.

Only a few counts were recorded for this clonotype. The chain links TRBV2 to TRBJ2-7; 9 bases line up with TRBD2. V lost 3 bases, J lost 3 bases, and 3 bases stayed unmatched. The CDR3 is 14 residues long. CDR1 SNHLY and CDR2 FYNNEI come from the germline V gene. The CDR3 reads CASSDAGGSYEQYF. The CDR3 DNA follows: TGTGCCAGCAGTGATGCGGGGGGGAGCTACGAGCAGTACTTC.

The chain carries TRBV13 and TRBJ1-2, with TRBD1 matching 7 bases. Germline V gene lookup returns CDR1 PRHDT and CDR2 FYEKMQ (reference sequence). Trimming cost V 4 bases and J 0 bases; bases outside gene matches: 17. This CDR3 has 19 amino acids. In nucleotides, the CDR3 is TGTGCCAGCAGCTCCTCGACGACAGGGAACCCGAAGTCTAACTATGGCTACACCTTC. Amino acid sequence: CASSSSTTGNPKSNYGYTF.

This clonotype came up a few times. The chain employs TRBV10-3 and TRBJ1-5, with TRBD1 matching over 7 bases. V gave up 7 bases and J gave up 5 bases; unmatched junction bases: 8. The CDR3 runs 14 residues. Germline CDR1 and CDR2: ENHRY and SYGVKD. The DNA of the CDR3 is TGTGCCATCAATCAGGGGGGGGTAGATCAGCCCCAGCATTTT. Translated: CAINQGGVDQPQHF.

This clonotype was detected a few times. The chain has TRBV15 and TRBJ1-5; D is perhaps TRBD1 (5 bases). This CDR3 has 18 residues. Germline assignment: CDR1 LNHNV and CDR2 YYDKDF (reference sequence). Trimming stripped 0 bases from V and 2 bases from J, with 17 bases between. The CDR3 DNA is TGTGCCACCAGCAGAGATAGGGGAGCTAAGTCGGGCAATCAGCCCCAGCATTTT. Translated, it gives CATSRDRGAKSGNQPQHF.

The CDR3 DNA reads TGCGCCAGCAGCCAAGATCCCGGTACTAGCCCAGATACGCAGTATTTT. Translating it yields CASSQDPGTSPDTQYF. This chain connects TRBV4-3 to TRBJ2-3; TRBD2 is a possible D gene (6 bases). Germline V CDR1 and CDR2: LGHNA, YSLEER. The V end lost 0 bases, the J end lost 4 bases, and 14 bases lay between the germline ends. This CDR3 is built from 16 residues.

This clonotype was counted only a few times. The chain uses TRBV6-5 and TRBJ1-4, with 7 bases identical to TRBD1. V gave up 5 bases and J gave up 7 bases; unmatched junction bases: 13. This CDR3 region has 16 residues. Germline assignment: CDR1 MNHEY and CDR2 SVGAGI. CDR3: CASSRGEGAVIEKLFF. CDR3 in DNA: TGTGCCAGCAGTCGGGGCGAGGGGGCGGTGATTGAAAAACTGTTTTTT.

The rearrangement uses TRBV2 and TRBJ2-6, with D perhaps matching TRBD1 (5 bases). CDR1 is SNHLY and CDR2 is FYNNEI in the germline V gene. The CDR3 has 12 residues. With 5 bases removed from V and 8 bases from J, the gap between germline ends came to 7 bases. In nucleotides, the CDR3 is TGTGCCAGCAGTTGGACATCCAACGTCCTGACTTTC. This sequence encodes CASSWTSNVLTF. The complete variable domain, with remaining parts taken from reference TRBV2 and TRBJ2-6, reads EPEVTQTPSHQVTQMGQEVILRCVPISNHLYFYWYRQILGQKVEFLVSFYNNEISEKSEIFDDQFSVERPDGSNFTLKIRSTKLEDSAMYFCASSWTSNVLTFGAGSRLTVL.

This clonotype was seen a few times. The rearrangement joins TRBV2 to TRBJ1-4; D may be TRBD1 (6 bases). Between the trimmed V and J ends, which lost 2 bases and 8 bases, there was a span of 12 bases. Germline-derived CDR1 and CDR2 are SNHLY and FYNNEI. The CDR3 has 14 amino acids. The CDR3 DNA is TGTGCCAGCAGTGAATACAGGGTCGGAGAAAAACTGTTTTTT. Residues: CASSEYRVGEKLFF.

This clonotype appeared a single time. The genes are TRBV20-1 and TRBJ1-2, with a possible D match to TRBD1 (5 bases). Trimming stripped 6 bases from V and 4 bases from J, with 12 bases between. Germline V gene lookup returns CDR1 DFQATT and CDR2 SNEGSKA (reference sequence). This CDR3 has 12 amino acids. In DNA, the CDR3 is TGCAGTGCGACCAGGGAGGGCTATGGCTACACCTTC. It codes for CSATREGYGYTF.